This TCR beta chain was sequenced for a study of T-cell reconstitution after alpha-beta-depleted transplantation in children. Library preparation (for TCRbeta) was performed with unique molecular identifiers. TCRdb called the PCR reads again in MiXCR, with one record for every CDR3 protein. The sample lists about 200,000 distinct CDR3 sequences; around 7% were seen once. Germline assignment: CDR1 LGHDT and CDR2 YNNKEL (reference sequence). Trimming cost V 0 bases and J 2 bases, with 7 bases left between them. This CDR3 has 15 amino acids. Whole-study results and caveats: Recipient T cells and thymic progenitors that survived were the source of the high TCRbeta diversity seen at day 60 in some patients. The origin of alpha-beta T cells about two months after transplant was reportedly several hundred expanded graft clones. It was newly produced T cells that mostly accounted for T-cell counts and diversity one year after transplant.

In its sample, this clonotype was seen many times. The antigen is not known. The genes are TRBV3-1 and TRBJ2-2, with a weak D call TRBD1 (5 bases). The material sequenced was PBMCs, taken before TCRalphabeta/CD19-depleted stem cell transplant. This clonotype was obtained from a boy aged 2-15 years with acute lymphoblastic leukemia, due to receive a stem cell transplant. The CDR3 coding sequence is TGTGCCAGCAGCCAAGAAGACAGAAACACCGGGGAGCTGTTTTTT. This sequence encodes CASSQEDRNTGELFF.